This section outlines one TCR beta chain sequence together with its context. The target antigen is unknown. This record belongs to a study of T-cell memory formation after mild COVID-19. Study findings and constraints: Pre-infection memory showed some responding clones, and this suggested that cross-reactive memory joined. Shrinking CD4+ clones resided mostly in CM and EM, and CD8+ ones in EMRA.

Constant-segment primers served in 5'RACE that generated TCR alpha and TCR beta cDNA libraries bearing sample barcodes and UMIs. From the 5' RACE reads, TCRdb called clonotypes with MiXCR, one entry per CDR3 protein. The data contain around 370,000 distinct CDR3 sequences, around 21% of them singletons. In germline, CDR1 is DFQATT, CDR2 SNEGSKA (reference sequence). The CDR3 loop spans 16 amino acids. Trimming cost V 5 bases and J 4 bases; bases outside gene matches: 11. The chain carries TRBV20-1 and TRBJ2-2; 9 bases fit TRBD1. Sequenced input: PBMCs or a T cell subset sorted from them (not recorded which). The receptor was isolated from an adult woman who had mild COVID-19 (a few samples of this study predate the infection). Cell type and time point are not known. CDR3 in amino acids: CSARRRDREGTGELFF. The DNA of the CDR3 is TGCAGTGCTCGTCGCCGGGACAGGGAGGGCACCGGGGAGCTGTTTTTT.